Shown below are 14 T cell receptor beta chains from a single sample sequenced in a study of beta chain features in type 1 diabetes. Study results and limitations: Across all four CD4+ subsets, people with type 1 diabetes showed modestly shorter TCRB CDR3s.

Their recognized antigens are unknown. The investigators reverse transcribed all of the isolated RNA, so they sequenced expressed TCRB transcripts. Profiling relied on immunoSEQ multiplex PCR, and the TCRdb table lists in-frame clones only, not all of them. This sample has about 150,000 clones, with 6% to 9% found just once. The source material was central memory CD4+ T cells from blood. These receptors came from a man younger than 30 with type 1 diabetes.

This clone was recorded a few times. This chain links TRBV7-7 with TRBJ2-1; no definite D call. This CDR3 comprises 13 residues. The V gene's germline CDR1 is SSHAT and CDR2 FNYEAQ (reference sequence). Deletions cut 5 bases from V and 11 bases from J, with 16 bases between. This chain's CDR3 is CASSPEYTMQQFF. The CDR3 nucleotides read TGTGCCAGCAGCCCCGAATATACAATGCAGCAGTTCTTC.

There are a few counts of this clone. CDR3 sequence reads: CASIPGTGGARPQHF. The CDR3 nucleotides read TGTGCCAGTATACCCGGGACAGGGGGCGCGAGGCCCCAGCATTTT. The chain carries TRBV19 and TRBJ1-5, with 12 bases identical to TRBD1. This CDR3 comprises 15 residues. V dropped 7 bases and J dropped 9; count of bases not matched to a gene: 10. The germline V gene has CDR1 LNHDA and CDR2 SQIVND (reference sequence).

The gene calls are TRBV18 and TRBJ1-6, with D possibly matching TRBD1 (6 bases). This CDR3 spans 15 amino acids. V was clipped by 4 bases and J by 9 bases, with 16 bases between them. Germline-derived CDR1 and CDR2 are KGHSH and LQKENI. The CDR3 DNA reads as TGTGCCAGCTCACTCCAGGGACCAGGGGCTTCACCCCTCCACTTT. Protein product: CASSLQGPGASPLHF.

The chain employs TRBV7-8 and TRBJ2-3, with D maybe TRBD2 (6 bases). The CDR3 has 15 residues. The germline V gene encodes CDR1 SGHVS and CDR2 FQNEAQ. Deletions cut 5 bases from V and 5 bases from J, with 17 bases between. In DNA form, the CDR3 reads TGTGCCAGCAGCACAACCGGGAGCCTAGGAGATACGCAGTATTTT. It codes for CASSTTGSLGDTQYF.

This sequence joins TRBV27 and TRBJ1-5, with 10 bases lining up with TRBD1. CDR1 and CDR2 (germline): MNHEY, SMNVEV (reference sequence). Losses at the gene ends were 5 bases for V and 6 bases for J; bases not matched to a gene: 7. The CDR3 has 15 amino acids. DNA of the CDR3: TGTGCCAGCAGTCCACATGGGACAGGGGTTCAGCCCCAGCATTTT. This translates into CASSPHGTGVQPQHF.

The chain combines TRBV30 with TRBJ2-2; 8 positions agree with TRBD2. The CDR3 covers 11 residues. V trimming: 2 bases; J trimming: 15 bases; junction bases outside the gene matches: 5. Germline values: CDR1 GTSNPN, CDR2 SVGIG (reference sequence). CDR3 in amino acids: CAWSKPGGVFF. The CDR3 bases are TGTGCCTGGAGTAAGCCCGGGGGGGTGTTTTTT.

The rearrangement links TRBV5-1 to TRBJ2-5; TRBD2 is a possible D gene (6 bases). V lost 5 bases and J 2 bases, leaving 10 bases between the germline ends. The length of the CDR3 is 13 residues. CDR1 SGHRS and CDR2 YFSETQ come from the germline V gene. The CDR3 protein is CASRRGGQETQYF. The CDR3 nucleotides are TGCGCCAGCAGGCGGGGCGGGCAAGAGACCCAGTACTTC.

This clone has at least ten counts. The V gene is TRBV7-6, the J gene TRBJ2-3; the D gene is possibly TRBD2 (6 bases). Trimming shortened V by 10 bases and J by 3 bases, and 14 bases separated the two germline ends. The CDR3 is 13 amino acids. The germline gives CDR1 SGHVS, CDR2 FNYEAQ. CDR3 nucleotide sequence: TGTGCCACTAAGAGAAGCGGGACAGATACGCAGTATTTT. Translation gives CATKRSGTDTQYF.

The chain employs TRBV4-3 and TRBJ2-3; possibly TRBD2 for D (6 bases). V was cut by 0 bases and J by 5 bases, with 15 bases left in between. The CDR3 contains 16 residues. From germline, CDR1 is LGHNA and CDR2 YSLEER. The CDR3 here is CASSQDSWRGGDTQYF. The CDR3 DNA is TGCGCCAGCAGCCAAGATAGCTGGCGGGGAGGAGATACGCAGTATTTT.

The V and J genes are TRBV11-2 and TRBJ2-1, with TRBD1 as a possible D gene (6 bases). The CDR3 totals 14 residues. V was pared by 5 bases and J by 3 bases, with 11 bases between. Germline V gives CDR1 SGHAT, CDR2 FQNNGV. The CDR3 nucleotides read TGTGCCAGCAGCCAAAGGGGGTACTACAATGAGCAGTTCTTC. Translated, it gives CASSQRGYYNEQFF. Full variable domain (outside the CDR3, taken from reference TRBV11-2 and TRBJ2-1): EAGVAQSPRYKIIEKRQSVAFWCNPISGHATLYWYQQILGQGPKLLIQFQNNGVVDDSQLPKDRFSAERLKGVDSTLKIQPAKLEDSAVYLCASSQRGYYNEQFFGPGTRLTVL.

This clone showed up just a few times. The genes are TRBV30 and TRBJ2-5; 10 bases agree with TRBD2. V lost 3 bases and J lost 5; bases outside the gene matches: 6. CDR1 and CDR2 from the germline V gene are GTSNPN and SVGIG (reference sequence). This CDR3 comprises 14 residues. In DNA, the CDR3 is TGTGCCTGGAGAACAGCGGGGGGGCCGGAGACCCAGTACTTC. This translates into CAWRTAGGPETQYF. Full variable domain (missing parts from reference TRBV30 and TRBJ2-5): SQTIHQWPATLVQPVGSPLSLECTVEGTSNPNLYWYRQAAGRGLQLLFYSVGIGQISSEVPQNLSASRPQDRQFILSSKKLLLSDSGFYLCAWRTAGGPETQYFGPGTRLLVL.

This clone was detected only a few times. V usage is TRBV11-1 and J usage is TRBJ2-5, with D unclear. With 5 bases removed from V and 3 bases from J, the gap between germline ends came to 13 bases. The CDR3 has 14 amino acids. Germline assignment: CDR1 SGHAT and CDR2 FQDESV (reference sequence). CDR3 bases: TGTGCCAGCAGCCCCGTGGGCAAAAAAGAGACCCAGTACTTC. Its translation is CASSPVGKKETQYF.

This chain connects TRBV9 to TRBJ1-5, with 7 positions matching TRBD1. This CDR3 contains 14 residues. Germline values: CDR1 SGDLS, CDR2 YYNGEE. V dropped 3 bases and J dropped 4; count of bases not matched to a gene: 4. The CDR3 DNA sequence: TGTGCCAGCAGCGCGACAGGGTCTAATCAGCCCCAGCATTTT. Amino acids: CASSATGSNQPQHF. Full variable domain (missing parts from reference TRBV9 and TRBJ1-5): DSGVTQTPKHLITATGQRVTLRCSPRSGDLSVYWYQQSLDQGLQFLIQYYNGEERAKGNILERFSAQQFPDLHSELNLSSLELGDSALYFCASSATGSNQPQHFGDGTRLSIL.

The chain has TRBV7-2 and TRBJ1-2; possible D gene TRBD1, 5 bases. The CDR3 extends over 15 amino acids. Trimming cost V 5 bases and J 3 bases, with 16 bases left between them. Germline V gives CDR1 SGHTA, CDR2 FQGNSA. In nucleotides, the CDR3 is TGTGCCAGCAGCCCATTTTTGGGGGAGGACTATGGCTACACCTTC. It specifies CASSPFLGEDYGYTF.